This T cell receptor beta chain was observed in a study of blood T cell repertoires in COVID-19. Study at large: COVID-19 samples from acute and convalescent phases originated in the United States, Italy and Spain.

J was trimmed by 0 bases and V by 7 bases; bases with no gene match: 12. CDR1 is ENHRY and CDR2 is SYGVKD in the germline V gene. The length of the CDR3 is 17 residues. There are a few counts of this clone. TCRdb keeps only in-frame clones here, not all; method: immunoSEQ multiplex PCR. The sample contains about 60,000 clones, around 80% of which appear only once. The chain employs TRBV10-3 and TRBJ2-1; 7 bases fit TRBD1. The source material was peripheral blood. The TCR sequence derives from a human donor in a cohort sampled during active COVID-19. This CDR3 is CAINSGTASSSYNEQFF. CDR3 DNA: TGTGCCATCAATTCAGGGACAGCGTCCAGCTCCTACAATGAGCAGTTCTTC.